The 23 T cell receptor beta chains given below trace back to one sample, sequenced in a study of T cell changes during pregnancy in multiple sclerosis. This table comes from immunoSEQ multiplex PCR, and its TCRdb copy is limited to in-frame clones, with some not included. The sample shows about 54,000 clones, about 91% of them seen only once. The sequencing here drew on peripheral blood, taken after pregnancy. The receptors were gathered from a female donor in good health, enrolled as a control in a pregnancy study.

The chain links TRBV2 to TRBJ1-1, with 7 bases matching TRBD1. This CDR3 has 13 residues. Germline CDR1 SNHLY, CDR2 FYNNEI. V shed 5 bases and J 6 bases; nucleotides not matched to a gene: 6. CDR3 region: CASSLTGVSEAFF. In nucleotides, the CDR3 is TGTGCCAGCAGTCTTACAGGGGTTTCTGAAGCTTTCTTT.

V is TRBV5-1 and J is TRBJ1-1, with D unclear. CDR1 and CDR2 from the germline V gene are SGHRS and YFSETQ. V lost 0 bases, J lost 1 base, and 7 bases lay in between. CDR3 length equals 14 residues. CDR3 protein: CASSLGPSNTEAFF. CDR3 in DNA: TGCGCCAGCAGCTTGGGGCCGTCGAACACTGAAGCTTTCTTT. The variable domain in full, completed from reference TRBV5-1 and TRBJ1-1, reads KAGVTQTPRYLIKTRGQQVTLSCSPISGHRSVSWYQQTPGQGLQFLFEYFSETQRNKGNFPGRFSGRQFSNSRSEMNVSTLELGDSALYLCASSLGPSNTEAFFGQGTRLTVV.

A few counts support this clone. V and J are TRBV27 and TRBJ2-7; maybe TRBD2 (5 bases). The CDR3 is 16 residues long. The V and J ends lost 2 bases and 0 bases respectively, with 14 bases between them. CDR1 and CDR2 (germline): MNHEY, SMNVEV (reference sequence). In nucleotides, the CDR3 is TGTGCCAGCAGTTTACTCCCCGGGGTCCGCTCCTACGAGCAGTACTTC. Amino acid sequence: CASSLLPGVRSYEQYF.

The J gene is TRBJ2-5, the V gene TRBV6-1; TRBD1 matches 10 bases. The CDR3 totals 15 residues. Germline CDR1 and CDR2: MNHNS and SASEGT. The V segment lost 5 bases and the J segment 4 bases; nucleotides outside the gene matches: 7. CDR3 coding DNA: TGTGCCAGCAGTTTGATTAGGACAGGGGGAGAGACCCAGTACTTC. The encoded protein is CASSLIRTGGETQYF.

CDR3 in amino acids: CASSFGDRTDTQYF. As DNA, the CDR3 is TGTGCCAGCAGCTTCGGGGATCGCACAGATACGCAGTATTTT. This chain uses TRBV7-9 with TRBJ2-3; a weak D match, TRBD2 (5 bases). The ends were cut back, 3 bases at V and 1 base at J, with 8 bases in the middle. This CDR3 has 14 residues. Germline V gene data show CDR1 as SEHNR and CDR2 as FQNEAQ (reference sequence).

This sequence joins TRBV11-2 and TRBJ1-1, with TRBD1 identical over 7 bases. Per the germline V gene, CDR1 is SGHAT and CDR2 is FQNNGV. CDR3 length: 13 residues. Trimming at V came to 5 bases and at J to 3 bases, leaving 3 bases not matched to a gene. CDR3 in DNA: TGTGCCAGCAGCGGGGACAGACACACTGAAGCTTTCTTT. Its translation is CASSGDRHTEAFF.

The chain joins TRBV6-6 to TRBJ2-7, with 11 nucleotides matching TRBD1. The V and J ends lost 5 bases and 3 bases, in that order; junction bases with no gene match: 3. The CDR3 covers 14 residues. Germline CDR1 reads MNHNY; CDR2 reads SVGAGI (reference sequence). This CDR3 reads CASSRDRGVYEQYF. The CDR3 nucleotides are TGTGCCAGCAGTAGGGACAGGGGGGTCTACGAGCAGTACTTC.

The chain is built from TRBV5-6 and TRBJ2-1; no clear D. This CDR3 comprises 16 residues. Germline loops: CDR1 SGHDT, CDR2 YYEEEE. V lost 3 bases and J 0 bases, leaving 13 bases between the germline ends. Here the CDR3 DNA reads TGTGCCAGCAGCTCTGGTGTGGCCATCTCCTACAATGAGCAGTTCTTC. Translating gives CASSSGVAISYNEQFF.

This rearrangement joins TRBV5-1 to TRBJ1-2, with TRBD1 matching 10 bases. Germline V gene lookup returns CDR1 SGHRS and CDR2 YFSETQ. V lost 4 bases and J lost 6; bases outside the gene matches: 9. The CDR3 contains 15 residues. CDR3 DNA sequence: TGCGCCAGCAGCCCGGAGGGGACAGGGGTGAATGGCTACACCTTC. This gives the protein CASSPEGTGVNGYTF.

V is TRBV30 and J is TRBJ1-2, with a tentative D call TRBD1 (6 bases). With 0 bases removed from V and 7 bases from J, the gap between germline ends came to 24 bases. The germline V gene encodes CDR1 GTSNPN and CDR2 SVGIG (reference sequence). This CDR3 spans 17 amino acids. CDR3 region: CAWSVGRGAGEITGYTF. The CDR3 nucleotides read TGTGCCTGGAGTGTAGGGAGAGGGGCAGGGGAGATCACTGGCTACACCTTC.

The chain joins TRBV28 to TRBJ1-5; 7 nucleotides match TRBD1. The germline gives CDR1 MDHEN, CDR2 SYDVKM. CDR3 length: 16 residues. After removal of 2 bases from V and 1 base from J, the junction contained 5 bases not matched to a gene. The CDR3 is CASSLRQGGSNQPQHF. In DNA, the CDR3 is TGTGCCAGCAGTTTACGGCAGGGGGGAAGCAATCAGCCCCAGCATTTT.

V gene TRBV7-2 combines with J gene TRBJ2-1; 7 positions agree with TRBD2. V lost 1 base, J lost 4 bases, and 1 base stayed unmatched. This CDR3 has 14 residues. The germline CDR1 and CDR2 sequences are SGHTA and FQGNSA. CDR3 in DNA: TGTGCCAGCAGCTTAGGGGACTATTACAATGAGCAGTTCTTC. Protein product: CASSLGDYYNEQFF.

The chain combines TRBV5-1 with TRBJ2-5, with TRBD2 as a possible D gene (7 bases). This CDR3 contains 16 residues. V lost 4 bases and J lost 1, with 17 bases in between. The germline V gene has CDR1 SGHRS and CDR2 YFSETQ. The CDR3 protein is CASSPDAGAPQETQYF. As DNA, the CDR3 is TGCGCCAGCAGCCCGGACGCGGGGGCCCCCCAAGAGACCCAGTACTTC.

The V call is TRBV10-3, the J call TRBJ1-4; D not resolved. This CDR3 has 13 residues. Germline V gene data show CDR1 as ENHRY and CDR2 as SYGVKD. Trimming removed 8 bases at V and 7 bases at J, with 14 bases between. The CDR3 is CAIRREEGEKLFF. In DNA, the CDR3 is TGTGCCATCCGGAGGGAAGAAGGTGAAAAACTGTTTTTT.

CDR3: CASSKWRAQNSPLHF. The CDR3 DNA reads TGTGCCAGCAGCAAATGGCGGGCACAAAATTCACCCCTCCACTTT. The chain uses TRBV21-1 and TRBJ1-6. TRBV21-1 has pseudogene status. The CDR3 extends over 15 amino acids.

This chain uses TRBV28 with TRBJ1-2; D gene unclear. The V gene lost 3 bases and the J gene lost 7 bases, with 12 bases spanning the gap. Germline CDR1 is MDHEN and CDR2 is SYDVKM. The CDR3 runs 13 residues. The CDR3 DNA sequence: TGTGCCAGCAGTTTTCGTATCGGGTTTGGCTACACCTTC. Amino acids: CASSFRIGFGYTF.

V and J are TRBV27 and TRBJ2-7, with a weak D call TRBD2 (7 bases). This CDR3 has 14 amino acids. V lost 8 bases to trimming and J lost 1 base, with 15 bases between them. Germline-derived CDR1 and CDR2 are MNHEY and SMNVEV (reference sequence). The CDR3 spells CASALGGASYEQYF. DNA of the CDR3: TGTGCCAGCGCTTTAGGGGGGGCTTCCTACGAGCAGTACTTC.

In DNA form, the CDR3 reads TGTGCCAGTAGTCCTCGGACTAGCGGGACCTACGAGCAGTACTTC. This sequence encodes CASSPRTSGTYEQYF. This chain links TRBV19 with TRBJ2-7, with 12 positions matching TRBD2. This CDR3 has 15 residues. Germline CDR1 LNHDA, CDR2 SQIVND (reference sequence). With 5 bases clipped from V and 2 bases from J, the junction kept 4 bases outside the gene matches.

This chain connects TRBV5-1 to TRBJ1-1; 12 bases align to TRBD1. Trimming at V came to 7 bases and at J to 5 bases, leaving 9 bases not matched to a gene. CDR1 SGHRS and CDR2 YFSETQ come from the germline V gene. CDR3 length: 15 residues. The CDR3 region is CASSTGQGAGTEAFF. The CDR3 nucleotides are TGCGCCAGCTCCACGGGACAGGGGGCAGGGACTGAAGCTTTCTTT.

The gene calls are TRBV5-1 and TRBJ1-1; D is perhaps TRBD1 (5 bases). This CDR3 contains 12 residues. V dropped 7 bases and J dropped 4 bases, with 11 bases sitting between them. In germline, CDR1 is SGHRS, CDR2 YFSETQ. The CDR3 region has the DNA TGCGCCAGCTCACGGGGGGGCACTGAAGCTTTCTTT. Its protein is CASSRGGTEAFF. Supplemented by reference TRBV5-1 and TRBJ1-1, the full variable domain reads KAGVTQTPRYLIKTRGQQVTLSCSPISGHRSVSWYQQTPGQGLQFLFEYFSETQRNKGNFPGRFSGRQFSNSRSEMNVSTLELGDSALYLCASSRGGTEAFFGQGTRLTVV.

The genes are TRBV15 and TRBJ2-7, with D possibly matching TRBD2 (5 bases). V was pared by 0 bases and J by 0 bases, with 15 bases between. Germline V gives CDR1 LNHNV, CDR2 YYDKDF (reference sequence). The CDR3 is 17 residues long. CDR3 region: CATSREVVAYNSYEQYF. The CDR3 DNA follows: TGTGCCACCAGCAGAGAGGTAGTAGCGTATAACTCCTACGAGCAGTACTTC.

This sequence joins TRBV25-1 and TRBJ1-1; D may be TRBD1 (6 bases). The CDR3 loop spans 14 amino acids. V shed 4 bases and J shed 1 base, with 10 bases lying between them. From germline, CDR1 is MGHDK and CDR2 SYGVNS. The CDR3 DNA reads TGTGCCAGCAGTGCCTTGGGACAGAACACTGAAGCTTTCTTT. Translation gives CASSALGQNTEAFF.

The chain recombines TRBV28 with TRBJ1-5; D gene uncertain. The CDR3 is 15 amino acids. The V end was cut by 6 bases, the J end by 5 bases, with 17 bases between. The germline V gene encodes CDR1 MDHEN and CDR2 SYDVKM. The CDR3 nucleotides read TGTGCCAGCAGCTGGAGGCGGGCAGGCTATCAGCCCCAGCATTTT. The encoded protein is CASSWRRAGYQPQHF.